Listed here is a single T cell receptor (beta chain). This record belongs to a study of follicular helper T cells after annual influenza vaccination. The time point: 2015-2016 season, 7 days after influenza vaccination. Donors were community-dwelling with no influenza vaccine in the prior 6 months. This CDR3 has 14 residues. Losses at the gene ends were 5 bases for V and 8 bases for J; bases not matched to a gene: 11. CDR1 is LNHDA, CDR2 SQIVND, per germline (reference sequence). The protocol was immunoSEQ multiplex PCR, while the TCRdb copy is restricted to in-frame clones and leaves out a portion. The data hold approximately 9,800 clones, with 75% to 90% observed a single time.

This rearrangement joins TRBV19 to TRBJ1-2, with TRBD1 identical over 7 bases. The sequencing used CXCR5- memory CD4+ T cells sorted from blood, collected 7 days after influenza vaccination. This TCR came from an adult who received the influenza vaccine. CDR3 region: CASSVPTGSGGYTF. CDR3 bases: TGTGCCAGTAGTGTCCCGACAGGGTCTGGGGGCTACACCTTC. The variable domain in full, completed from reference TRBV19 and TRBJ1-2, reads DGGITQSPKYLFRKEGQNVTLSCEQNLNHDAMYWYRQDPGQGLRLIYYSQIVNDFQKGDIAEGYSVSREKKESFPLTVTSAQKNPTAFYLCASSVPTGSGGYTFGSGTRLTVV.